This record concerns one T cell receptor beta chain sequence. Study processing details: Reference gene primers were amplified, and this amplification served to estimate nucleated cell counts. The method was immunoSEQ multiplex PCR; TCRdb's version includes in-frame clones alone and lacks a portion of them. That table gives V, J and clone size, and the DNA gave D and trimming. Found here are about 410,000 clones, roughly 88% of them singletons; the top ten hold more than 1.4%. Germline CDR1 and CDR2: SNHLY and FYNNEI. The V and J ends lost 7 bases and 1 base respectively, with 11 bases between them. The CDR3 length is 15 residues. The data originate from a study of blood T cell repertoires in COVID-19. Overall study context: Collection of acute and convalescent COVID-19 samples took place in the United States, Italy and Spain. Sources were T cells, B-cell-depleted T cells, or PBMCs; the material itself was cDNA or gDNA.

The origin of this receptor is a woman younger than 45 with active or convalescent COVID-19. This rearrangement joins TRBV2 to TRBJ2-6; D perhaps matches TRBD1 (6 bases). Sequencing input: peripheral blood. The CDR3 loop is CASTQQGSGANVLTF. CDR3 bases: TGTGCCAGCACCCAGCAGGGGTCTGGGGCCAACGTCCTGACTTTC.